These 4 T cell receptor beta chains share one sample of origin, sequenced in a study of T cell clonality in common variable immunodeficiency. Broader study findings: Fewer deletions and N-nucleotide insertions were reportedly seen in common variable immunodeficiency TCR beta sequences.

No antigens are known for them. The table came from immunoSEQ multiplex PCR; TCRdb's copy has only in-frame clones and leaves some out. The table lists roughly 42,000 clones, with no singletons. Sequencing input: peripheral blood mononuclear cells. The receptors shown here come from a human donor with common variable immunodeficiency.

This clone was observed at least ten times. The CDR3 is cut off 3 residues early in the read; its end comes from the germline J gene. This chain joins TRBV6-2 or TRBV6-3 and TRBJ2-7; 8 bases map to TRBD1. The CDR3 spans 14 residues. CDR1 is MNHEY, CDR2 SVGEGT, per germline. J gave up 5 bases and V 6 bases, and 9 bases lay outside the gene matches. CDR3: CASSPTGARNEQYF. Partial CDR3 DNA: TGTGCCAGCAGCCCGACAGGGGCCAGGAACGAG.

This clone has just a few counts. The read terminates 3 residues ahead of where the CDR3 ends, so the germline J gene completes it. The rearrangement links TRBV7-2 to TRBJ2-2; 7 positions agree with TRBD1. CDR1 is SGHTA, CDR2 FQGNSA, per germline. The CDR3 totals 15 residues. Trimming cost V 7 bases and J 1 base; bases outside gene matches: 6. The CDR3 reads CASKRDRVNTGELFF. Incomplete CDR3 DNA: TGTGCCAGCAAAAGAGACAGGGTGAACACCGGGGAG.

CDR3 sequence: CASSISRTGYNEQFF. The DNA read from the CDR3 is TGTGCCAGTAGTATTTCCCGGACTGGTTACAATGAG. V is TRBV19 and J is TRBJ2-1; D may be TRBD2 (5 bases). The CDR3 end falls 3 residues outside the read, so it is completed with the germline J gene. In germline, CDR1 is LNHDA, CDR2 SQIVND (reference sequence). This CDR3 region has 15 residues. Trimming pared 3 bases from V and 4 bases from J, leaving 13 bases between.

The table lists this clone with many counts. The read halts 3 residues ahead of the CDR3 end, with the missing end drawn from the germline J gene. The chain is built from TRBV18 and TRBJ2-1, with 9 nucleotides matching TRBD2. CDR3 length: 14 residues. The germline gives CDR1 KGHSH, CDR2 LQKENI. Trimming cost V 6 bases and J 4 bases; bases outside gene matches: 4. The part of the CDR3 DNA that was read is TGTGCCAGCTCCCCAGCGGGGGGATACAATGAG. The encoded protein is CASSPAGGYNE. The whole CDR3 reads CASSPAGGYNEQFF.